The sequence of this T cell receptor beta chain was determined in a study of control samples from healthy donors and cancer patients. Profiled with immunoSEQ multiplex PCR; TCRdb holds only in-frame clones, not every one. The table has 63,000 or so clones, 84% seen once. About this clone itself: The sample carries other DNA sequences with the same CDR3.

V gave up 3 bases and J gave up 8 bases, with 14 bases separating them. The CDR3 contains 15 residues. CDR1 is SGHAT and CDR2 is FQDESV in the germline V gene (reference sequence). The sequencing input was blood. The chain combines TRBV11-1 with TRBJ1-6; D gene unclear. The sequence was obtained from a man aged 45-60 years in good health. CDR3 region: CASSFGVQRHSPLHF. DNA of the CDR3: TGTGCCAGCAGCTTTGGGGTTCAACGGCATTCACCCCTCCACTTT.